The 6 T cell receptor beta chains below come from one sample, sequenced in a study of T cells in Graves' hyperthyroidism and ophthalmopathy. The investigators amplified TCR beta CDR3 regions from RNA transcripts. HTBI primers were used for first-round RT-PCR of the TCR CDR3. TCRdb reprocessed the multiplex PCR reads with MiXCR, giving one entry per CDR3 protein. The data show 500,000 to 600,000 distinct CDR3 sequences, 40% to 55% seen once. The specimen was peripheral blood or thyroid tissue (not recorded which). These receptors were taken from a young woman with Graves' hyperthyroidism.

Concerning this clonotype itself: A junction boundary mismatches the germline segment, possibly from a read error. DNA of the CDR3: TGTGTCAGCAGCACCAAGACAGGGGGGTCCTATGGCTACACCTTC. Translation gives CVSSTKTGGSYGYTF. The rearrangement joins TRBV5-4 to TRBJ1-2; 9 bases match TRBD1. This CDR3 region has 15 residues. Germline V gene lookup returns CDR1 SGHNT and CDR2 YYREEE (reference sequence).

This clonotype was detected ten times or more. The chain is built from TRBV12-5 and TRBJ2-7; 9 nucleotides line up with TRBD1. Germline V gives CDR1 LGHNT, CDR2 FRNRAP. The CDR3 has 16 amino acids. The V segment lost 0 bases and the J segment 6 bases; nucleotides outside the gene matches: 9. The CDR3: CASGLVVGQGSGEQYF. Written as DNA, the CDR3 is TGTGCTAGTGGTTTGGTAGTGGGACAGGGTTCGGGCGAGCAGTACTTC.

The gene calls are TRBV20-1 and TRBJ1-2; possibly TRBD1 for D (5 bases). The CDR3 length is 15 residues. V was pared by 7 bases and J by 3 bases, with 21 bases between. Looked up from germline, CDR1 is DFQATT and CDR2 is SNEGSKA (reference sequence). CDR3 DNA sequence: TGCAGTGGAACTAGCGGGGGGATGGGAGACTATGGCTACACCTTC. Translated: CSGTSGGMGDYGYTF.

The chain is built from TRBV29-1 and TRBJ1-5, with 8 bases aligning to TRBD1. The CDR3 is 14 residues long. The V segment lost 3 bases and the J segment 4 bases; nucleotides outside the gene matches: 5. Germline V CDR1 and CDR2: SQVTM, ANQGSEA. In DNA form, the CDR3 reads TGCAGCGTTGATCAGGGGGCATTTAATCAGCCCCAGCATTTT. Translated, it gives CSVDQGAFNQPQHF. Looking up the rest from reference TRBV29-1 and TRBJ1-5 gives the full variable domain: SAVISQKPSRDICQRGTSLTIQCQVDSQVTMMFWYRQQPGQSLTLIATANQGSEATYESGFVIDKFPISRPNLTFSTLTVSNMSPEDSSIYLCSVDQGAFNQPQHFGDGTRLSIL.

The genes are TRBV5-4 and TRBJ1-1; tentative D call: TRBD1 (5 bases). The CDR3 runs to 15 residues. Germline-derived CDR1 and CDR2 are SGHNT and YYREEE (reference sequence). V was clipped by 0 bases and J by 0 bases, with 9 bases between them. CDR3 DNA sequence: TGTGCCAGCAGCTTGGGGGGGGGGATGAACACTGAAGCTTTCTTT. It codes for CASSLGGGMNTEAFF.

This clonotype came up many times. V gene TRBV7-9 combines with J gene TRBJ2-7, with no clear D. The ends were cut back, 3 bases at V and 2 bases at J, with 8 bases in the middle. CDR3 length: 13 amino acids. Per the germline V gene, CDR1 is SEHNR and CDR2 is FQNEAQ (reference sequence). The DNA for the CDR3 is TGTGCCAGCAGCTTGGTGTCGACCTACGAGCAGTACTTC. This encodes CASSLVSTYEQYF.